Given below is one T cell receptor (beta chain) in context. CDR1 KGHDR and CDR2 SFDVKD come from the germline V gene. The CDR3 is 13 amino acids. Trimming shortened V by 1 base and J by 2 bases, and 2 bases separated the two germline ends. This entry comes from a study of CD8 T cells in Susac syndrome. With random hexamers, reverse transcription was performed on about 0.45 to 1 ug of RNA. TCRdb reprocessed the immunoSEQ multiplex PCR reads via MiXCR and lists one record per CDR3 protein. The data contain 150,000 or so distinct CDR3 sequences, roughly 95% of them singletons. The origin of this receptor is a human donor with multiple sclerosis. This sequence joins TRBV24-1 and TRBJ2-1, with D unresolved. Material for sequencing was CD8+ T cells from PBMCs. Here the CDR3 DNA reads TGTGCCACCAGTGATTTAACCTACAATGAGCAGTTCTTC. As protein: CATSDLTYNEQFF.